This is a list of T cell receptor beta chains from one sample in a study of shared clonotypes between healthy human individuals. Profiling relied on immunoSEQ multiplex PCR, and the TCRdb table lists in-frame clones only, not all of them. The sample includes 2 million to 2.5 million clones, almost 96% of them seen just once. Material: naive CD4+ T cells sorted from blood. These receptors were obtained from a young man in good health. Each CDR3 is given with its conserved first and last residue. Fields, in order: CDR3 protein, CDR3 DNA, clone size, D gene, V gene, J gene. A D gene is named only where the DNA matches it firmly. The size field is filled for only some rows; it gives once, few, many or a size class.

CASSLPQGIRTDTQYF	TGTGCCAGCAGTTTACCGCAGGGGATTCGAACAGATACGCAGTATTTT	-	-	TRBV28	TRBJ2-3
CASGTHGLAGGPRNEQFF	TGTGCTAGTGGTACCCACGGACTAGCGGGAGGGCCGCGTAATGAGCAGTTCTTC	once	TRBD2	TRBV12-5	TRBJ2-1
CATSRGGQGFGEQFF	TGTGCCACCAGCAGAGGGGGACAGGGTTTCGGTGAGCAGTTCTTC	-	TRBD1	TRBV15	TRBJ2-1
CASSLGSNQPQHF	TGCGCCAGCAGCTTAGGTAGCAATCAGCCCCAGCATTTT	-	-	TRBV5-1	TRBJ1-5
CASSPRQGAAQETQYF	TGTGCCAGCAGTCCAAGACAGGGGGCGGCCCAAGAGACCCAGTACTTC	-	TRBD1	TRBV27	TRBJ2-5
CASSYSPGSGEQYF	TGTGCCAGCAGTTACTCCCCAGGGTCGGGCGAGCAGTACTTC	-	-	TRBV6-5	TRBJ2-7
CASSQGSLTEKLFF	TGTGCCAGCAGCCAAGGGTCTTTGACCGAAAAACTGTTTTTT	-	-	TRBV7-9	TRBJ1-4
CASSDSLNTEAFF	TGCGCCAGCAGTGACAGTTTGAACACTGAAGCTTTCTTT	-	-	TRBV10-2	TRBJ1-1
CASSSVGTMNTGELFF	TGTGCCAGCAGTTCTGTCGGGACAATGAACACCGGGGAGCTGTTTTTT	once	-	TRBV28	TRBJ2-2
CAWRPEGLPNSPLHF	TGTGCCTGGAGACCGGAGGGGTTGCCTAATTCACCCCTCCACTTT	-	-	TRBV30	TRBJ1-6
CASSLRDWGGKLFF	TGTGCCAGCAGTCTCCGGGACTGGGGCGGAAAACTGTTTTTT	-	-	TRBV2	TRBJ1-4
CASSLVFRAGVVYNEQFF	TGTGCCAGCAGCTTAGTGTTCCGAGCGGGAGTGGTCTACAATGAGCAGTTCTTC	-	TRBD2	TRBV7-8	TRBJ2-1
CAWSVKGLRGYTF	TGTGCCTGGAGTGTGAAGGGGCTGCGGGGCTACACCTTC	-	-	TRBV30	TRBJ1-2
CATRQGTYEQYF	TGTGCCACCAGACAGGGGACCTACGAGCAGTACTTC	-	TRBD1	TRBV15	TRBJ2-7
CASSPSILGEGRTEAFF	TGTGCCAGCTCACCATCAATCCTGGGGGAGGGCCGCACTGAAGCTTTCTTT	-	-	TRBV18	TRBJ1-1
CASSLRDEQFF	TGTGCCAGCTCCCTTCGGGATGAGCAGTTCTTC	once	-	TRBV19	TRBJ2-1